Below are 22 T cell receptor beta chains sequenced from a single sample in a study of shared clonotypes between healthy human individuals. This table comes from immunoSEQ multiplex PCR, and its TCRdb copy is limited to in-frame clones, with some not included. Of about 1,900,000 clones in the sample, roughly 95% were seen once. CD45RO negativity and positive selection for CCR7 defined naive CD8 cells, a population that excluded terminally differentiated effector memory CD45RA+ cells. The sample consisted of naive CD8+ T cells sorted from blood. Receptor source: a man younger than 30 in good health.

The chain is built from TRBV4-3 and TRBJ2-2; D uncertain. V was trimmed by 1 base and J by 8 bases, leaving 8 bases between them. The CDR3 spans 13 residues. Per germline, CDR1 LGHNA and CDR2 YSLEER. CDR3 sequence reads: CASSQVAGGELFF. The CDR3, as DNA: TGCGCCAGCAGCCAAGTGGCCGGAGGGGAGCTGTTTTTT.

The chain combines TRBV27 with TRBJ1-2; TRBD1 might be the D (5 bases). The CDR3 is 15 residues long. Germline V CDR1 and CDR2: MNHEY, SMNVEV (reference sequence). Trimming took 2 bases from V and 6 from J, leaving 16 bases between them. CDR3 coding DNA: TGTGCCAGCAGTTTAATGAGTTCGGGGGTCAATGGCTACACCTTC. Residues: CASSLMSSGVNGYTF.

The chain has TRBV6-5 and TRBJ2-7; TRBD1 agrees at 8 bases. The CDR3 has 14 amino acids. The junction had 9 bases not matched to a gene; V was cut back by 5 bases and J by 6 bases. Germline assignment: CDR1 MNHEY and CDR2 SVGAGI. In DNA form, the CDR3 reads TGTGCCAGCAGTCCGCCGGGACAGGCGATCGAGCAGTACTTC. This encodes CASSPPGQAIEQYF.

V is TRBV29-1 and J is TRBJ2-1, with D possibly matching TRBD1 (6 bases). Germline CDR1 and CDR2: SQVTM and ANQGSEA. V lost 7 bases and J 3 bases, leaving 13 bases between the germline ends. This CDR3 is 13 amino acids long. The CDR3 loop is CSGTWTDYNEQFF. The CDR3, as DNA: TGCAGCGGAACATGGACAGACTACAATGAGCAGTTCTTC.

This rearrangement joins TRBV15 to TRBJ2-1; the D gene could be TRBD1 or TRBD2 (5 bases each). V lost 4 bases, J lost 5 bases, and 18 bases lay in between. The CDR3 extends over 16 amino acids. Germline V gene sequence: CDR1 LNHNV, CDR2 YYDKDF (reference sequence). CDR3 amino acids: CATSKGRQTMDNEQFF. CDR3 DNA: TGTGCCACCAGCAAGGGACGTCAGACTATGGACAATGAGCAGTTCTTC.

On this clone itself: Other DNA variants within this sample encode the same CDR3. The J gene is TRBJ2-7, the V gene TRBV27, with TRBD2 matching over 11 bases. With V trimmed by 6 bases and J by 2 bases, 3 bases remained unmatched. The germline CDR1 and CDR2 sequences are MNHEY and SMNVEV (reference sequence). CDR3 size: 14 residues. As DNA, the CDR3 is TGTGCCAGCAGCCTAGCGGGGGGTCCCTACGAGCAGTACTTC. This codes for CASSLAGGPYEQYF.

The chain recombines TRBV6-1 with TRBJ2-3, with TRBD1 as a possible D gene (5 bases). Germline loops: CDR1 MNHNS, CDR2 SASEGT. The CDR3 length is 14 residues. The V gene lost 3 bases and the J gene lost 4 bases, with 11 bases spanning the gap. Here the CDR3 reads CASSEPGMADTQYF. The CDR3 DNA is TGTGCCAGCAGTGAGCCAGGGATGGCAGATACGCAGTATTTT.

The V call is TRBV7-9, the J call TRBJ1-4; D perhaps matches TRBD1 (6 bases). CDR1 is SEHNR and CDR2 is FQNEAQ in the germline V gene (reference sequence). CDR3 size: 15 residues. V was trimmed by 5 bases and J by 6 bases, leaving 16 bases between them. CDR3 DNA: TGTGCCAGCAGCCCCCCCAGGGGAGGGGATGAAAAACTGTTTTTT. Translated: CASSPPRGGDEKLFF.

This chain links TRBV9 with TRBJ2-7; 7 nucleotides agree with TRBD1. The germline gives CDR1 SGDLS, CDR2 YYNGEE. V gave up 4 bases and J gave up 5 bases; unmatched junction bases: 15. CDR3 length: 16 amino acids. For the CDR3, the DNA is TGTGCCAGCAGCAAAGACGTGTGGGACAGTTCGCACGAGCAGTACTTC. Translated: CASSKDVWDSSHEQYF.

The chain couples TRBV13 to TRBJ2-5; D may correspond to TRBD1 or TRBD2 (5 bases each). The germline CDR1 and CDR2 sequences are PRHDT and FYEKMQ (reference sequence). The length of the CDR3 is 15 residues. V shed 1 base and J shed 0 bases, with 9 bases lying between them. DNA for the CDR3: TGTGCCAGCAGCTTAGTGGTGGGGGACCAAGAGACCCAGTACTTC. Its protein is CASSLVVGDQETQYF.

The chain links TRBV6-5 to TRBJ1-1, with TRBD1 matching 8 bases. The germline V gene encodes CDR1 MNHEY and CDR2 SVGAGI. V trimming: 0 bases; J trimming: 7 bases; junction bases outside the gene matches: 4. The CDR3 is made up of 14 amino acids. Written as DNA, the CDR3 is TGTGCCAGCAGTTACTCTGAAGGGACAGGTGAAGCTTTCTTT. Translation gives CASSYSEGTGEAFF.

This chain uses TRBV6-5 with TRBJ2-1; perhaps TRBD2 as D (6 bases). The CDR3 has 13 amino acids. The V end was cut by 2 bases, the J end by 7 bases, with 9 bases between. Germline V gene data show CDR1 as MNHEY and CDR2 as SVGAGI. CDR3 protein: CASSYPGTNEQFF. The CDR3 coding sequence is TGTGCCAGCAGTTACCCGGGGACTAATGAGCAGTTCTTC.

The chain links TRBV28 to TRBJ2-1; 8 bases fit TRBD1. The J segment lost 2 bases and the V segment lost 6 bases, leaving 6 bases of the junction unmatched. Germline V gene data show CDR1 as MDHEN and CDR2 as SYDVKM. There are 15 residues in the CDR3. CDR3 loop: CASSPDRVTYNEQFF. CDR3 nucleotides: TGTGCCAGCAGCCCGGACAGGGTGACCTACAATGAGCAGTTCTTC. The whole variable domain, remainder taken from reference TRBV28 and TRBJ2-1, is DVKVTQSSRYLVKRTGEKVFLECVQDMDHENMFWYRQDPGLGLRLIYFSYDVKMKEKGDIPEGYSVSREKKERFSLILESASTNQTSMYLCASSPDRVTYNEQFFGPGTRLTVL.

This chain joins TRBV9 and TRBJ2-2; TRBD1 might be the D (6 bases). Germline assignment: CDR1 SGDLS and CDR2 YYNGEE. V was clipped by 5 bases and J by 1 base, with 9 bases between them. The CDR3 consists of 14 residues. For the CDR3, the DNA is TGTGCCAGCAGTCCGACAGGGAACACCGGGGAGCTGTTTTTT. Residues: CASSPTGNTGELFF.

This chain connects TRBV5-1 to TRBJ2-7; 7 bases match TRBD2. The V segment lost 4 bases and the J segment 4 bases; nucleotides outside the gene matches: 8. Germline-derived CDR1 and CDR2 are SGHRS and YFSETQ. The CDR3 has 14 amino acids. CDR3 coding DNA: TGCGCCAGCAGCCTACGCGGGAGCCAATACGAGCAGTACTTC. The encoded protein is CASSLRGSQYEQYF. Full variable domain (remainder filled in from reference TRBV5-1 and TRBJ2-7): KAGVTQTPRYLIKTRGQQVTLSCSPISGHRSVSWYQQTPGQGLQFLFEYFSETQRNKGNFPGRFSGRQFSNSRSEMNVSTLELGDSALYLCASSLRGSQYEQYFGPGTRLTVT.

This clone was detected once. The chain joins TRBV7-6 to TRBJ1-1; tentatively, D is TRBD1 (5 bases). The V gene lost 10 bases and the J gene lost 6 bases, with 21 bases spanning the gap. CDR1 is SGHVS, CDR2 FNYEAQ, per germline. The CDR3 runs 14 residues. The CDR3 DNA follows: TGTGCCACCTCCCCCGGGACTGGCGGGGCTGAAGCTTTCTTT. The encoded protein is CATSPGTGGAEAFF.

The rearrangement joins TRBV5-1 to TRBJ1-6; no clear D gene. Germline V gene sequence: CDR1 SGHRS, CDR2 YFSETQ. CDR3 length equals 14 residues. V was shortened by 5 bases and J by 0 bases, with 6 bases between the two germline ends. The CDR3 DNA sequence: TGCGCCAGCAGGTTGAGCTCCTATAATTCACCCCTCCACTTT. Amino acid sequence: CASRLSSYNSPLHF.

This sequence joins TRBV2 and TRBJ1-1; 12 nucleotides align to TRBD1. V shed 8 bases, J shed 4 bases, and the junction held 14 bases outside the gene matches. This CDR3 has 17 amino acids. Germline values: CDR1 SNHLY, CDR2 FYNNEI. The DNA for the CDR3 is TGTGCCAGCGGATTCCCGGGACAGGGGGCTGGGGGCACTGAAGCTTTCTTT. This encodes CASGFPGQGAGGTEAFF.

The rearrangement joins TRBV5-4 to TRBJ2-1; 8 nucleotides line up with TRBD2. The CDR3 runs 15 residues. Germline V lookup: CDR1 SGHNT, CDR2 YYREEE (reference sequence). V shed 3 bases and J 10 bases; nucleotides not matched to a gene: 12. DNA of the CDR3: TGTGCCAGCAGCTGGAGCAGCGGGAGACTCGGGGAGCAGTTCTTC. It specifies CASSWSSGRLGEQFF.

J is TRBJ2-7 and V is TRBV4-3, with 12 bases matching TRBD2. CDR3 length: 18 amino acids. V was pared by 0 bases and J by 0 bases, with 6 bases of the junction left unmatched. CDR1 is LGHNA, CDR2 YSLEER, per germline. The CDR3 here is CASSQDLASGRVSYEQYF. In nucleotides, the CDR3 is TGCGCCAGCAGCCAAGATCTGGCTAGCGGGAGGGTCTCCTACGAGCAGTACTTC.

CDR3 sequence reads: CASRAGQSPYEQYF. In nucleotides, the CDR3 is TGCGCCAGCAGAGCGGGACAGTCTCCCTACGAGCAGTACTTC. The V and J genes are TRBV5-1 and TRBJ2-7; tentatively, D is TRBD1 or TRBD2 (7 bases each). V was cut by 5 bases and J by 2 bases, with 14 bases left in between. The CDR3 consists of 14 residues. CDR1 and CDR2 (germline): SGHRS, YFSETQ. The whole variable domain, filled in from reference TRBV5-1 and TRBJ2-7, reads KAGVTQTPRYLIKTRGQQVTLSCSPISGHRSVSWYQQTPGQGLQFLFEYFSETQRNKGNFPGRFSGRQFSNSRSEMNVSTLELGDSALYLCASRAGQSPYEQYFGPGTRLTVT.

The V and J genes are TRBV2 and TRBJ1-1; D gene ambiguous. V was clipped by 0 bases and J by 0 bases, with 11 bases between them. Germline V lookup: CDR1 SNHLY, CDR2 FYNNEI. CDR3 length: 16 amino acids. CDR3 DNA: TGTGCCAGCAGTGAAGCGCTTGAGCAGATGAACACTGAAGCTTTCTTT. It specifies CASSEALEQMNTEAFF.